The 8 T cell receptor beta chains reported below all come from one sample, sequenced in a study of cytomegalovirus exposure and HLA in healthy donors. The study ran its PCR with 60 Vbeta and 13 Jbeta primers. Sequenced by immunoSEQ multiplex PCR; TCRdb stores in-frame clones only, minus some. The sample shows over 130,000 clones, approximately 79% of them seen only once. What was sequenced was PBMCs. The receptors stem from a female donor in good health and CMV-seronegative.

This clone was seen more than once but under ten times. This CDR3 reads CASRSGGQETQYF. The CDR3 coding sequence is TGCGCCAGCAGGTCGGGGGGACAAGAGACCCAGTACTTC. V gene TRBV5-1 combines with J gene TRBJ2-5; TRBD2 agrees at 7 bases. V gave up 5 bases and J gave up 2 bases; unmatched junction bases: 3. The CDR3 has 13 amino acids. Germline V gene data show CDR1 as SGHRS and CDR2 as YFSETQ.

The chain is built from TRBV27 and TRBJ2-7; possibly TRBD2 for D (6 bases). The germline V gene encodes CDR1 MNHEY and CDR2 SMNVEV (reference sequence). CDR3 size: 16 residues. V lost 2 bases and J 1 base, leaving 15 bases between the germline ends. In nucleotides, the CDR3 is TGTGCCAGCAGTTTACGGCTCGCGGGGCCTTCCTACGAGCAGTACTTC. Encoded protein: CASSLRLAGPSYEQYF.

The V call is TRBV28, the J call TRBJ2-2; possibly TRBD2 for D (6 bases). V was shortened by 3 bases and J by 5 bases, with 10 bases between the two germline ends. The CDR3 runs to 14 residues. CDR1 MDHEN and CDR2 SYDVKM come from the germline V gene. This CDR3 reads CASSFASATGELFF. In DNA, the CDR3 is TGTGCCAGCAGTTTTGCTAGCGCTACCGGGGAGCTGTTTTTT.

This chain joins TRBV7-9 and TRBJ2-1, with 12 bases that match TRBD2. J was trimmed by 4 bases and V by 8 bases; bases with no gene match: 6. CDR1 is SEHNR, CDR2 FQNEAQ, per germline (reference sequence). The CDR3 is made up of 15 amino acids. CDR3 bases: TGTGCCAGCCTAGCGGGAGGGCCAACTTACAATGAGCAGTTCTTC. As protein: CASLAGGPTYNEQFF.

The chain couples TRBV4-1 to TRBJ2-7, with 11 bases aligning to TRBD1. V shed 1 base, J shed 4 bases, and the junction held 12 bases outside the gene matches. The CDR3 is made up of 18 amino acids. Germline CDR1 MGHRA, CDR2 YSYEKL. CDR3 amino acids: CASSQGGHGQGAPYEQYF. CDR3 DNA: TGCGCCAGCAGCCAAGGAGGACACGGACAGGGGGCCCCTTACGAGCAGTACTTC.

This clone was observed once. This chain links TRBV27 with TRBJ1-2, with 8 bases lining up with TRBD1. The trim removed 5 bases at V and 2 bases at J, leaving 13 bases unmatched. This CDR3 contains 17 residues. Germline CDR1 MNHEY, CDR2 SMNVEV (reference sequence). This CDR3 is CASSTSRGLIGNYGYTF. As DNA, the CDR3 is TGTGCCAGCAGTACCTCCAGGGGGCTTATCGGAAACTATGGCTACACCTTC.

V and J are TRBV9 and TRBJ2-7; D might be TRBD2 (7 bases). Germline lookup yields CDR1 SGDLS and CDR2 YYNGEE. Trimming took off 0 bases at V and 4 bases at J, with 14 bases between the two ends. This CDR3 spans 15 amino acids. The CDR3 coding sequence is TGTGCCAGCAGCGTAGTCGGGGGGCCACATTACGAGCAGTACTTC. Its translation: CASSVVGGPHYEQYF.

The CDR3 reads CASSEYGGDETQYF. In DNA form, the CDR3 reads TGTGCCAGCAGTGAATATGGCGGGGACGAGACCCAGTACTTC. The chain joins TRBV6-1 to TRBJ2-5; perhaps TRBD2 as D (6 bases). The CDR3 is 14 residues long. Looked up from germline, CDR1 is MNHNS and CDR2 is SASEGT. Between the trimmed V and J ends, which lost 2 bases and 5 bases, there was a span of 12 bases.